This T cell receptor beta chain was retrieved from a study of cytomegalovirus exposure and HLA in healthy donors. Concerning this clone itself: Antigen: not known.

The study's findings and limits: Several of the most significant clusters were apparently associated with common viral pathogens in a later analysis. In vitro checks showed that a few CMV-associated chains really do target CMV antigens. Roughly uniform sequencing depth across donors was assumed, possibly incorrectly.

Researchers ran the PCR with 60 Vbeta and 13 Jbeta primers. Libraries were prepared by immunoSEQ multiplex PCR; TCRdb keeps only in-frame clonotypes and omits some of them. The table lists 80,000 or so clones, about three quarters of them singletons. The receptor comes from a man aged 40-50 years in good health and CMV-seronegative. Material: PBMCs.

This CDR3 reads CACLAGEREQFF. The CDR3 DNA sequence: TGTGCCTGCCTAGCGGGAGAGCGTGAGCAGTTCTTC. The chain couples TRBV30 to TRBJ2-1; 10 bases are shared with TRBD2. J gave up 9 bases and V 6 bases, and 5 bases lay outside the gene matches. The CDR3 spans 12 residues. From germline, CDR1 is GTSNPN and CDR2 SVGIG (reference sequence). The whole variable domain, remainder taken from reference TRBV30 and TRBJ2-1, is SQTIHQWPATLVQPVGSPLSLECTVEGTSNPNLYWYRQAAGRGLQLLFYSVGIGQISSEVPQNLSASRPQDRQFILSSKKLLLSDSGFYLCACLAGEREQFFGPGTRLTVL.